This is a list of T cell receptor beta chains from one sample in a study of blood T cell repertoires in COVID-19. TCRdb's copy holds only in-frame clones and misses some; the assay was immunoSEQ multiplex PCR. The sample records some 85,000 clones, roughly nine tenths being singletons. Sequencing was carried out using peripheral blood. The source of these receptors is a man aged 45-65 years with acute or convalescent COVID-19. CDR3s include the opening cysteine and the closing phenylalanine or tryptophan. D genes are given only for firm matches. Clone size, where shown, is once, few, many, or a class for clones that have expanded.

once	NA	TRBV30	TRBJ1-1	CAWSVLGQGNTEAFF	TGTGCCTGGAGTGTACTCGGGCAGGGGAACACTGAAGCTTTCTTT
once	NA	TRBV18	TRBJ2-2	CASSPQGEVSGELFF	TGTGCCAGCTCACCACAGGGAGAGGTCTCCGGGGAGCTGTTTTTT
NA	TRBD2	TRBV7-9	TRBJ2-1	CASSQSGVSYNEQFF	TGTGCCAGCAGCCAGAGCGGGGTTTCCTACAATGAGCAGTTCTTC
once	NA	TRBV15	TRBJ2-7	CATQGTNNYEQYF	TGTGCCACCCAAGGAACTAACAACTACGAGCAGTACTTC
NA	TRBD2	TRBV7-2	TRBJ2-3	CASKTSGGTDTQYF	TGTGCCAGCAAGACTAGCGGGGGAACAGATACGCAGTATTTT
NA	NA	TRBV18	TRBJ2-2	CASSPAANTGELFF	TGTGCCAGCTCACCAGCAGCGAACACCGGGGAGCTGTTTTTT
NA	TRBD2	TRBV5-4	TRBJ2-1	CASSLARRGGYEQFF	TGTGCCAGCAGCTTGGCCAGACGGGGGGGTTATGAGCAGTTCTTC
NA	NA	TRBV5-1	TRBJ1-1	CASSPDVGVRDTEAFF	TGCGCCAGCAGCCCTGACGTCGGCGTGAGGGACACTGAAGCTTTCTTT
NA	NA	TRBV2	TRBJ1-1	CASSEEQGIWGTEAFF	TGTGCCAGCAGTGAAGAGCAGGGTATTTGGGGCACTGAAGCTTTCTTT
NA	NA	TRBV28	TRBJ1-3	CASRQWGNTIYF	TGTGCCAGCAGACAGTGGGGAAACACCATATATTTT
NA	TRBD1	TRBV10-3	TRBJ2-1	CAIRGQGGYNEQFF	TGTGCCATCAGGGGACAGGGTGGCTACAATGAGCAGTTCTTC
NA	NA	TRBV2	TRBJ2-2	CASIQSPMRTGELFF	TGTGCCAGCATCCAAAGCCCAATGAGGACCGGGGAGCTGTTTTTT
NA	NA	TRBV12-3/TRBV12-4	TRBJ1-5	CASSSRFQPQHF	TGTGCCAGCAGTTCTCGGTTTCAGCCCCAGCATTTT